The following is a T cell receptor (beta chain) sequence with its context. The sample is drawn from a study of human T cells and chemical hapten exposure. Across the whole study: Enrolled patients were predominantly female and had alopecia areata, totalis or universalis.

This CDR3 is 17 amino acids long. The germline gives CDR1 SGHDN, CDR2 FVKESK. V lost 1 base and J 0 bases, leaving 10 bases between the germline ends. Time point reported: patch test 1, 2 weeks after DPC sensitization. Treatment: therapeutic diphenylcyclopropenone sensitization with weekly scalp DPC. TCRdb re-analysed the RACE reads in MiXCR, keeping a single row per CDR3 protein. The table shows 75,000 to 90,000 distinct CDR3 sequences, with about 7.5% occurring only once. The rearrangement joins TRBV14 to TRBJ2-6; the D gene is possibly TRBD1 (6 bases). The receptor was derived from a woman in her 30s with alopecia areata. Some clones in this sample may be carry-over from other donors' samples. The sequenced sample was whole blood, obtained in connection with sensitization to the hapten diphenylcyclopropenone (DPC). CDR3 in amino acids: CASSQGGPFSGANVLTF. The CDR3 DNA sequence: TGTGCCAGCAGCCAAGGGGGGCCCTTCTCTGGGGCCAACGTCCTGACTTTC.